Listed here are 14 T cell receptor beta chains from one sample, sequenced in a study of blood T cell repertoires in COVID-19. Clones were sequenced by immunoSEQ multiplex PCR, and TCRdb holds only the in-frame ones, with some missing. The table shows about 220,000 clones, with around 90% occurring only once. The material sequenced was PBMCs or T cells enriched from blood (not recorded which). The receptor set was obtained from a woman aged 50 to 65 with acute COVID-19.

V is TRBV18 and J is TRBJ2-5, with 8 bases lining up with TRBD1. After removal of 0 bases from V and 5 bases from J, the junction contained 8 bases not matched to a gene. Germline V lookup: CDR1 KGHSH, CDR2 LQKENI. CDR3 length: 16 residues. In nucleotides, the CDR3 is TGTGCCAGCTCACCACCGTCGACAGGGGTCTCGGAGACCCAGTACTTC. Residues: CASSPPSTGVSETQYF. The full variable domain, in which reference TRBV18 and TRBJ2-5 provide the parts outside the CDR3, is NAGVMQNPRHLVRRRGQEARLRCSPMKGHSHVYWYRQLPEEGLKFMVYLQKENIIDESGMPKERFSAEFPKEGPSILRIQQVVRGDSAAYFCASSPPSTGVSETQYFGPGTRLLVL.

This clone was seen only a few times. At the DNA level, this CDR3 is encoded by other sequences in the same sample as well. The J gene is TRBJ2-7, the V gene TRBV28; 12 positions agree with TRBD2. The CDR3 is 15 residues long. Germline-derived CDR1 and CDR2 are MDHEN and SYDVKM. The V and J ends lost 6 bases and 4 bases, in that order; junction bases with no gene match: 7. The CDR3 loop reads CASRGETSGSYEQYF. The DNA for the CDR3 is TGTGCCAGCAGGGGGGAGACTAGCGGGAGTTACGAGCAGTACTTC.

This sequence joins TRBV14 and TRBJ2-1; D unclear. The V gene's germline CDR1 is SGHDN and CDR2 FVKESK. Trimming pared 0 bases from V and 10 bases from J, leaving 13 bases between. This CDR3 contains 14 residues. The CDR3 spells CASSQDPVAGEQFF. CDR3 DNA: TGTGCCAGCAGCCAAGATCCTGTCGCAGGAGAGCAGTTCTTC. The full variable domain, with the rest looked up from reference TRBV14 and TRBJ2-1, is EAGVTQFPSHSVIEKGQTVTLRCDPISGHDNLYWYRRVMGKEIKFLLHFVKESKQDESGMPNNRFLAERTGGTYSTLKVQPAELEDSGVYFCASSQDPVAGEQFFGPGTRLTVL.

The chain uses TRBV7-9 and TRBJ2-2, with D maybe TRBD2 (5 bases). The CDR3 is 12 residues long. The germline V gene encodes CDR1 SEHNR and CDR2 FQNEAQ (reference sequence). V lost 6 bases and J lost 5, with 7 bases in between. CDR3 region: CASRSGTGELFF. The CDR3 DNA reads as TGTGCCAGCAGATCGGGGACCGGGGAGCTGTTTTTT.

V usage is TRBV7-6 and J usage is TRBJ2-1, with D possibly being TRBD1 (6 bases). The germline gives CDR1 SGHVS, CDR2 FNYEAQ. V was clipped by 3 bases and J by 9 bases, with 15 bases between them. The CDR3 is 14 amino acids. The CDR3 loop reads CASSLTGWMREQFF. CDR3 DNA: TGTGCCAGCAGCTTGACAGGTTGGATGCGTGAGCAGTTCTTC.

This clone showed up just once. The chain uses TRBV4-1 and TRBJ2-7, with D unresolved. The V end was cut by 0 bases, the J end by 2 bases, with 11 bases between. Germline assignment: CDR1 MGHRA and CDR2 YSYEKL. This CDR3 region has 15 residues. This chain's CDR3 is CASSQDLGRTYEQYF. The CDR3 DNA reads TGCGCCAGCAGCCAAGATCTGGGCAGGACCTACGAGCAGTACTTC.

The CDR3: CASSYPGNEQYF. In DNA form, the CDR3 reads TGTGCCAGCAGTTACCCAGGCAACGAGCAGTACTTC. The V call is TRBV28, the J call TRBJ2-7; D is unresolved. CDR1 and CDR2 from the germline V gene are MDHEN and SYDVKM. Between the trimmed V and J ends, which lost 4 bases and 5 bases, there was a span of 9 bases. The CDR3 length is 12 residues. The full variable domain, its missing parts supplied by reference TRBV28 and TRBJ2-7, is DVKVTQSSRYLVKRTGEKVFLECVQDMDHENMFWYRQDPGLGLRLIYFSYDVKMKEKGDIPEGYSVSREKKERFSLILESASTNQTSMYLCASSYPGNEQYFGPGTRLTVT.

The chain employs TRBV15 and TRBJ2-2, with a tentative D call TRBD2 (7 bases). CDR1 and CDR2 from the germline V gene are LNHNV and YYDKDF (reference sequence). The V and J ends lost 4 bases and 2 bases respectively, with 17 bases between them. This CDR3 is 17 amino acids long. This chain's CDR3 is CATSIGGLADNTGELFF. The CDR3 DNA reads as TGTGCCACCAGCATAGGGGGTCTAGCGGACAACACCGGGGAGCTGTTTTTT.

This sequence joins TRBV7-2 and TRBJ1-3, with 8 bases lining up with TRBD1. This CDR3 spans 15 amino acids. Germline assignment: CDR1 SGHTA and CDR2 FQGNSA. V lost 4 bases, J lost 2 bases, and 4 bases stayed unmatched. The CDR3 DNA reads TGTGCCAGCAGCTCCAGGGGGCGAGCTGGAAACACCATATATTTT. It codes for CASSSRGRAGNTIYF.

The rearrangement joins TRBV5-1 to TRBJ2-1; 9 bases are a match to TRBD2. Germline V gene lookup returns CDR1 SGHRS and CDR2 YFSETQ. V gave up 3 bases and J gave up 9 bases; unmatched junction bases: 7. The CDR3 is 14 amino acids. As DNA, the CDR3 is TGCGCCAGCAGCTGGGGGACTAGCCCCGGTGAGCAGTTCTTC. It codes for CASSWGTSPGEQFF.

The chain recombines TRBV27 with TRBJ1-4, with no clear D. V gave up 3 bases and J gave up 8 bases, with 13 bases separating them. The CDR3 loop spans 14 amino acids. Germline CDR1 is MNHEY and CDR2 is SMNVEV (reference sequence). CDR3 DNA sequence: TGTGCCAGCAGTTTCGAACCCCGAGGGGAAAAACTGTTTTTT. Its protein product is CASSFEPRGEKLFF. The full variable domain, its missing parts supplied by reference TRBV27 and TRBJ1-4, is EAQVTQNPRYLITVTGKKLTVTCSQNMNHEYMSWYRQDPGLGLRQIYYSMNVEVTDKGDVPEGYKVSRKEKRNFPLILESPSPNQTSLYFCASSFEPRGEKLFFGSGTQLSVL.

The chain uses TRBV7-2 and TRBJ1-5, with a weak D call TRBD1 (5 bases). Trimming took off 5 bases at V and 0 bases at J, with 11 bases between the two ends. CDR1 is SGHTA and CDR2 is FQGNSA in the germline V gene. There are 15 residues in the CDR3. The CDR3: CASSTLGRSNQPQHF. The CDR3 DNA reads TGTGCCAGCAGCACCCTGGGGCGTAGCAATCAGCCCCAGCATTTT.

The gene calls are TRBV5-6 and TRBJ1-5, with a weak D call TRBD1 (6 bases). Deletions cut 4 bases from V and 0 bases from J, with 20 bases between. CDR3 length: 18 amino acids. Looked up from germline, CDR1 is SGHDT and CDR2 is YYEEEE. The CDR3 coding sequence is TGTGCCAGCAGCAGTACAGGGTACATTGGGTATAGCAATCAGCCCCAGCATTTT. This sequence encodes CASSSTGYIGYSNQPQHF.

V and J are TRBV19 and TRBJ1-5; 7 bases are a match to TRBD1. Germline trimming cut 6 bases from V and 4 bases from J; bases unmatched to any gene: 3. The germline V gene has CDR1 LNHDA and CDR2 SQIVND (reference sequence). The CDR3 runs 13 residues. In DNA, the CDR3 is TGTGCCAGTAGGACAGGGACGAATCAGCCCCAGCATTTT. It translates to CASRTGTNQPQHF.